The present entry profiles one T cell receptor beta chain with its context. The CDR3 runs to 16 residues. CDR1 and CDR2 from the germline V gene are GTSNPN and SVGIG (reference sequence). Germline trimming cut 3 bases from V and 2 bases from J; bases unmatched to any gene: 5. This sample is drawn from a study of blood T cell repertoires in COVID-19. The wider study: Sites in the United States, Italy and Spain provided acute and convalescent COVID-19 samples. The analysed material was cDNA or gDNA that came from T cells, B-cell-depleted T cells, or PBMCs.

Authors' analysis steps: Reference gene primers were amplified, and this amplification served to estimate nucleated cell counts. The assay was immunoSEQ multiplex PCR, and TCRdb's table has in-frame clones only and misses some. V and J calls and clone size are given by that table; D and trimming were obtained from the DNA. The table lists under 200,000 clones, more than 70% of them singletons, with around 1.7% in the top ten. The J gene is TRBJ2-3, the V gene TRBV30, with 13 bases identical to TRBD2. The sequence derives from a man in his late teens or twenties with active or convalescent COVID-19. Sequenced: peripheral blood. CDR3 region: CAWRGGLAGVTDTQYF. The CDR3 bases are TGTGCCTGGAGAGGAGGACTAGCGGGGGTCACAGATACGCAGTATTTT.